One sample yielded the 19 T cell receptor beta chains listed below, sequenced in a study of identifying expanded T cells in peripheral blood. Sequencing was performed with immunoSEQ multiplex PCR; in TCRdb, only in-frame clones are kept and a portion is missing. This table holds under 110,000 clones, around nine tenths found once. Sequencing was performed on blood. Receptors were obtained from a person aged 18 to 75 in good health.

The chain couples TRBV29-1 to TRBJ1-2; D is ambiguous. The CDR3 spans 12 residues. V lost 4 bases and J lost 0, with 6 bases in between. In germline, CDR1 is SQVTM, CDR2 ANQGSEA. The CDR3 DNA sequence: TGCAGCGTTGCAACTGCTAACTATGGCTACACCTTC. It yields the protein CSVATANYGYTF.

The genes are TRBV12-5 and TRBJ2-7; D might be TRBD1 or TRBD2, each matching 6 bases. V lost 4 bases and J 7 bases, leaving 14 bases between the germline ends. There are 13 residues in the CDR3. The V gene's germline CDR1 is LGHNT and CDR2 FRNRAP. The CDR3 bases are TGTGCTAGTGGTTCCCCGGGGGCAGGAGAGCAGTACTTC. Translation gives CASGSPGAGEQYF.

This chain links TRBV7-2 with TRBJ2-7; TRBD2 matches 9 bases. V lost 4 bases, J lost 4 bases, and 8 bases stayed unmatched. The CDR3 loop spans 15 amino acids. The V gene's germline CDR1 is SGHTA and CDR2 FQGNSA. The CDR3 reads CASSSVGLAGYEQYF. The CDR3, as DNA: TGTGCCAGCAGCTCAGTAGGGCTAGCGGGGTACGAGCAGTACTTC.

The gene calls are TRBV6-5 and TRBJ2-1; possibly TRBD1 or TRBD2 for D (5 bases each). This CDR3 contains 15 residues. V lost 2 bases and J lost 7, with 15 bases in between. Germline V gene lookup returns CDR1 MNHEY and CDR2 SVGAGI. CDR3 nucleotides: TGTGCCAGCAGTTACCCGGGCGTTGAGGGGAATGAGCAGTTCTTC. Translating it yields CASSYPGVEGNEQFF.

The chain carries TRBV7-2 and TRBJ2-7; no clear D. Per the germline V gene, CDR1 is SGHTA and CDR2 is FQGNSA. Trimming stripped 1 base from V and 6 bases from J, with 10 bases between. This CDR3 has 13 amino acids. DNA of the CDR3: TGTGCCAGCAGCTTAGGGTTCCGAGCCGAGCAGTACTTC. It encodes CASSLGFRAEQYF.

This chain links TRBV5-4 with TRBJ1-2; 9 bases align to TRBD1. The ends lost 3 bases at V and 3 bases at J; junction bases unmatched: 6. CDR3 length: 15 residues. The V gene's germline CDR1 is SGHNT and CDR2 YYREEE (reference sequence). CDR3 bases: TGTGCCAGCAGCTCCGGGACAGGGAACTACTATGGCTACACCTTC. Its protein product is CASSSGTGNYYGYTF.

The J gene is TRBJ2-7, the V gene TRBV7-2; 7 positions agree with TRBD1. The germline V gene encodes CDR1 SGHTA and CDR2 FQGNSA. This CDR3 comprises 15 residues. With 5 bases clipped from V and 4 bases from J, the junction kept 11 bases outside the gene matches. The CDR3 DNA reads as TGTGCCAGCAGCACCTATTCGACAGGGCGATACGAGCAGTACTTC. This translates into CASSTYSTGRYEQYF.

This chain uses TRBV7-8 with TRBJ2-7, with D possibly matching TRBD2 (6 bases). This CDR3 comprises 15 residues. The V end was cut by 1 base, the J end by 0 bases, with 10 bases between. The V gene's germline CDR1 is SGHVS and CDR2 FQNEAQ. In DNA, the CDR3 is TGTGCCAGCAGCTTAGGTCGGGAGAGCTCCTACGAGCAGTACTTC. It translates to CASSLGRESSYEQYF.

This chain links TRBV28 with TRBJ1-1, with a weak D call TRBD1 (6 bases). Looked up from germline, CDR1 is MDHEN and CDR2 is SYDVKM. CDR3 size: 18 residues. V was trimmed by 6 bases and J by 0 bases, leaving 23 bases between them. This chain's CDR3 is CASSLSAGGGYLNTEAFF. The CDR3 DNA is TGTGCCAGCAGCCTATCGGCCGGGGGCGGGTACCTGAACACTGAAGCTTTCTTT.

The genes are TRBV7-8 and TRBJ2-2; the D is unclear. Trimming stripped 0 bases from V and 3 bases from J, with 2 bases between. Germline V gene lookup returns CDR1 SGHVS and CDR2 FQNEAQ. The CDR3 has 13 amino acids. The CDR3 spells CASSLADTGELFF. CDR3 nucleotide sequence: TGTGCCAGCAGCTTAGCCGACACCGGGGAGCTGTTTTTT.

This rearrangement joins TRBV10-3 to TRBJ2-7; TRBD1 matches 9 bases. Germline CDR1 is ENHRY and CDR2 is SYGVKD. The CDR3 is made up of 12 amino acids. The trim removed 5 bases at V and 9 bases at J, leaving 5 bases unmatched. The CDR3 is CAISWDREGQYF. DNA of the CDR3: TGTGCCATCAGTTGGGACAGGGAGGGGCAGTACTTC.

The V and J genes are TRBV28 and TRBJ2-2; no definite D call. CDR3 length: 13 residues. V was cut by 2 bases and J by 5 bases, with 6 bases left in between. The germline CDR1 and CDR2 sequences are MDHEN and SYDVKM. CDR3 bases: TGTGCCAGCAGTTTAGTGGGAACCGGGGAGCTGTTTTTT. Amino acid sequence: CASSLVGTGELFF.

The genes are TRBV28 and TRBJ1-1; D is possibly TRBD1 (5 bases). CDR1 and CDR2 (germline): MDHEN, SYDVKM. This CDR3 is 15 amino acids long. Trimming removed 5 bases from V and 0 bases from J, with 13 bases in between. The CDR3 sequence is CASSPPRGMNTEAFF. As DNA, the CDR3 is TGTGCCAGCAGTCCACCTAGGGGCATGAACACTGAAGCTTTCTTT.

The chain links TRBV20-1 to TRBJ2-7; D remains unclear. The CDR3 sequence is 11 residues long. Germline V CDR1 and CDR2: DFQATT, SNEGSKA (reference sequence). V shed 6 bases and J shed 5 bases, with 11 bases lying between them. CDR3: CSAQTHHEQYF. The DNA for the CDR3 is TGCAGTGCACAGACGCACCACGAGCAGTACTTC.

The sample holds one count of this clone. The rearrangement uses TRBV4-3 and TRBJ1-4; 9 nucleotides line up with TRBD1. Germline assignment: CDR1 LGHNA and CDR2 YSLEER. The V segment lost 4 bases and the J segment 7 bases; nucleotides outside the gene matches: 7. The CDR3 contains 15 residues. CDR3 in amino acids: CASSRGTGRVEKLFF. Written as DNA, the CDR3 is TGCGCCAGCAGCCGCGGGACAGGGCGGGTTGAAAAACTGTTTTTT.

CDR3 in DNA: TGTGCCAGCAGCGCAACCGGGACAGGGCTAATTGAGCAGTTCTTC. It encodes CASSATGTGLIEQFF. The chain couples TRBV5-6 to TRBJ2-1; 9 bases match TRBD1. With V trimmed by 4 bases and J by 9 bases, 11 bases remained unmatched. The CDR3 is 15 residues long. Per germline, CDR1 SGHDT and CDR2 YYEEEE. The whole variable domain, remainder taken from reference TRBV5-6 and TRBJ2-1, is DAGVTQSPTHLIKTRGQQVTLRCSPKSGHDTVSWYQQALGQGPQFIFQYYEEEERQRGNFPDRFSGHQFPNYSSELNVNALLLGDSALYLCASSATGTGLIEQFFGPGTRLTVL.

This clone was counted a single time. This chain connects TRBV29-1 to TRBJ1-4; D gene uncertain. V gave up 4 bases and J gave up 0 bases, with 6 bases separating them. The CDR3 runs to 13 residues. Per germline, CDR1 SQVTM and CDR2 ANQGSEA. CDR3 residues: CSVGVTTNEKLFF. The CDR3, as DNA: TGCAGCGTTGGGGTGACAACTAATGAAAAACTGTTTTTT.

This sequence joins TRBV6-5 and TRBJ1-2; D is uncertain. CDR1 and CDR2 from the germline V gene are MNHEY and SVGAGI. V was pared by 2 bases and J by 0 bases, with 10 bases between. The CDR3 spans 15 residues. The CDR3 protein is CASSYDGSTNYGYTF. The CDR3, as DNA: TGTGCCAGCAGTTACGATGGCAGTACTAACTATGGCTACACCTTC.

This clone is a singleton in its sample. CDR3 residues: CASSPKDRENQPQHF. CDR3 DNA sequence: TGTGCCAGCAGCCCAAAGGACAGGGAAAATCAGCCCCAGCATTTT. The rearrangement uses TRBV7-8 and TRBJ1-5; 8 positions match TRBD1. V trimming: 5 bases; J trimming: 4 bases; junction bases outside the gene matches: 7. The germline V gene has CDR1 SGHVS and CDR2 FQNEAQ. This CDR3 is 15 amino acids long.